This T cell receptor (beta chain) was documented in a study of blood T cells in healthy people across ages. Between the trimmed V and J ends, which lost 3 bases and 3 bases, there was a span of 8 bases. This CDR3 has 14 residues. CDR1 and CDR2 (germline): MDHEN, SYDVKM. Researchers collected approximately 9.5 milliliters of peripheral blood from every single donor. The use of a sample-barcoded 5' primer and a J-beta primer mix characterized a second PCR of about 6 to 12 cycles. Per-sample output comprised a minimum of 3 million paired-end reads containing CDR3. TCRdb reprocessed the 5' RACE reads with MiXCR, giving one entry per CDR3 protein. The data contain a few hundred thousand distinct CDR3 sequences, 25% to 30% of them singletons.

Material: blood. This receptor was taken from a woman in her 70s in good health. The chain carries TRBV28 and TRBJ1-4, with D possibly being TRBD1 (6 bases). In DNA form, the CDR3 reads TGTGCCAGCAGTTTCAGGGGATCTAATGAAAAACTGTTTTTT. Protein sequence: CASSFRGSNEKLFF.